The rows below give T cell receptor beta chains drawn from one sample of a study of blood T cell repertoires in COVID-19. This table comes from immunoSEQ multiplex PCR, and its TCRdb copy is limited to in-frame clones, with some not included. The table includes 270,000 or so clones, 85% detected once. The source material was PBMCs or T cells enriched from blood (not recorded which). The origin of the receptors is a woman aged 45 to 65 who had been exposed to COVID-19. Each CDR3 is given with its conserved first and last residue. Fields, in order: clone size, V gene, J gene, D gene, CDR3 protein, CDR3 DNA. D genes are given only for firm matches. The listing skips clone size in some rows; elsewhere it reads once, few, many or a size class.

clone size: .; V gene: TRBV19; J gene: TRBJ2-2; D gene: TRBD1; CDR3 protein: CASSIRGRTGELFF; CDR3 DNA: TGTGCCAGTAGTATCAGGGGGCGAACCGGGGAGCTGTTTTTT
clone size: .; V gene: TRBV12-5; J gene: TRBJ2-3; D gene: TRBD2; CDR3 protein: CASGLPSTITGASGVSTDTQYF; CDR3 DNA: TGTGCTAGTGGTTTGCCCTCCACAATCACTGGGGCTAGCGGAGTTAGCACAGATACGCAGTATTTT
clone size: .; V gene: TRBV7-9; J gene: TRBJ1-4; D gene: TRBD1; CDR3 protein: CASSSDRVYEKLFF; CDR3 DNA: TGTGCCAGCAGCTCGGACAGGGTGTACGAAAAACTGTTTTTT
clone size: .; V gene: TRBV5-4; J gene: TRBJ1-2; D gene: TRBD1; CDR3 protein: CASSLEGTAFRGYTF; CDR3 DNA: TGTGCCAGCAGCTTGGAGGGGACAGCCTTCCGTGGCTACACCTTC
clone size: .; V gene: TRBV5-1; J gene: TRBJ1-1; D gene: .; CDR3 protein: CASSLGWSPGVSTEAFF; CDR3 DNA: TGCGCCAGCAGCTTGGGGTGGTCCCCCGGAGTAAGCACTGAAGCTTTCTTT
clone size: .; V gene: TRBV9; J gene: TRBJ2-3; D gene: .; CDR3 protein: CASSQQGSTDTQYF; CDR3 DNA: TGTGCCAGCAGTCAACAGGGATCCACAGATACGCAGTATTTT
clone size: .; V gene: TRBV6-5; J gene: TRBJ1-5; D gene: .; CDR3 protein: CASRLGVYSNQPQRF; CDR3 DNA: TGTGCCAGCAGATTAGGGGTGTATAGCAATCAGCCCCAGCGTTTT
clone size: .; V gene: TRBV5-1; J gene: TRBJ2-5; D gene: .; CDR3 protein: CASRVQETQYF; CDR3 DNA: TGCGCCAGCAGAGTCCAGGAGACCCAGTACTTC
clone size: .; V gene: TRBV4-1; J gene: TRBJ1-1; D gene: .; CDR3 protein: CASSHLEGFGTEAFF; CDR3 DNA: TGCGCCAGCAGCCACCTAGAAGGTTTCGGCACTGAAGCTTTCTTT
clone size: few; V gene: TRBV21-1; J gene: TRBJ1-6; D gene: .; CDR3 protein: CASSSREGAPNSPLHF; CDR3 DNA: TGTGCCAGCAGCTCCCGGGAGGGCGCTCCCAATTCACCCCTCCACTTT
clone size: once; V gene: TRBV29-1; J gene: TRBJ2-7; D gene: .; CDR3 protein: CSVWSPESPGQYF; CDR3 DNA: TGCAGCGTTTGGAGTCCTGAATCACCCGGGCAGTACTTC
clone size: once; V gene: TRBV6-4; J gene: TRBJ2-1; D gene: TRBD1; CDR3 protein: CASSRDRGDEQFF; CDR3 DNA: TGTGCCAGCAGTAGGGACAGGGGCGATGAGCAGTTCTTC
clone size: .; V gene: TRBV30; J gene: TRBJ2-2; D gene: TRBD1; CDR3 protein: CAWESAGTGSPGELFF; CDR3 DNA: TGTGCCTGGGAGTCAGCCGGGACAGGGTCCCCCGGGGAGCTGTTTTTT
clone size: few; V gene: TRBV24-1; J gene: TRBJ1-2; D gene: TRBD1; CDR3 protein: CATSDDRVGYGYTF; CDR3 DNA: TGTGCCACCAGTGACGACAGGGTCGGCTATGGCTACACCTTC
clone size: .; V gene: TRBV9; J gene: TRBJ2-5; D gene: TRBD2; CDR3 protein: CASSAGTSGGPTQETQYF; CDR3 DNA: TGTGCCAGCAGCGCCGGGACTAGCGGGGGACCTACACAAGAGACCCAGTACTTC
clone size: .; V gene: TRBV11-2; J gene: TRBJ2-7; D gene: TRBD1; CDR3 protein: CASSVGTGFTEQYF; CDR3 DNA: TGTGCCAGCAGCGTCGGGACAGGGTTTACCGAGCAGTACTTC
clone size: .; V gene: TRBV24-1; J gene: TRBJ1-1; D gene: .; CDR3 protein: CATSASTGHNTEAFF; CDR3 DNA: TGTGCCACCAGTGCCTCAACAGGGCATAACACTGAAGCTTTCTTT
clone size: .; V gene: TRBV27; J gene: TRBJ1-2; D gene: TRBD1; CDR3 protein: CASSPMDRAHYGYTF; CDR3 DNA: TGTGCCAGCAGCCCGATGGACAGGGCGCACTATGGCTACACCTTC
clone size: .; V gene: TRBV4-2; J gene: TRBJ2-2; D gene: .; CDR3 protein: CASSQGRGVTGELFF; CDR3 DNA: TGTGCCAGCAGCCAAGGCAGGGGCGTCACCGGGGAGCTGTTTTTT
clone size: .; V gene: TRBV9; J gene: TRBJ2-3; D gene: .; CDR3 protein: CASSLTRGTDTQYF; CDR3 DNA: TGTGCCAGCAGCCTAACTAGAGGCACAGATACGCAGTATTTT
clone size: .; V gene: TRBV4-3; J gene: TRBJ2-1; D gene: .; CDR3 protein: CASSQEWRGGYNEQFF; CDR3 DNA: TGCGCCAGCAGCCAAGAATGGCGGGGTGGGTACAATGAGCAGTTCTTC
clone size: .; V gene: TRBV5-5; J gene: TRBJ1-1; D gene: TRBD1; CDR3 protein: CASSLDGTGIGLAFF; CDR3 DNA: TGTGCCAGCAGCTTGGACGGGACAGGGATTGGCTTGGCTTTCTTT
clone size: .; V gene: TRBV15; J gene: TRBJ1-2; D gene: .; CDR3 protein: CATSRDWATAGYTF; CDR3 DNA: TGTGCCACCAGCAGAGATTGGGCCACTGCGGGCTACACCTTC
clone size: once; V gene: TRBV19; J gene: TRBJ2-3; D gene: .; CDR3 protein: CASKPQGSSTDTQYF; CDR3 DNA: TGTGCCAGTAAACCCCAGGGATCTAGCACAGATACGCAGTATTTT
clone size: .; V gene: TRBV9; J gene: TRBJ1-1; D gene: .; CDR3 protein: CASSVETGTEAFF; CDR3 DNA: TGTGCCAGCAGCGTAGAGACGGGCACTGAAGCTTTCTTT
clone size: .; V gene: TRBV29-1; J gene: TRBJ1-6; D gene: TRBD1; CDR3 protein: CSVWTGRSSYNSPLHF; CDR3 DNA: TGCAGCGTGTGGACAGGACGAAGCTCCTATAATTCACCCCTCCACTTT
clone size: .; V gene: TRBV19; J gene: TRBJ1-5; D gene: .; CDR3 protein: CASNTPGLQTNQPQHF; CDR3 DNA: TGTGCCAGTAACACCCCGGGACTCCAAACCAATCAGCCCCAGCATTTT
clone size: .; V gene: TRBV3-1/TRBV3-2; J gene: TRBJ2-2; D gene: .; CDR3 protein: CASSQQFTGELFF; CDR3 DNA: TGTGCCAGCAGCCAACAGTTCACCGGGGAGCTGTTTTTT
clone size: .; V gene: TRBV29-1; J gene: TRBJ1-1; D gene: TRBD1; CDR3 protein: CSVGTGRTYTEAFF; CDR3 DNA: TGCAGCGTCGGGACAGGGCGAACCTACACTGAAGCTTTCTTT
clone size: .; V gene: TRBV6-1; J gene: TRBJ1-4; D gene: .; CDR3 protein: CASSETPGGNNEKLFF; CDR3 DNA: TGTGCCAGCAGTGAGACCCCCGGGGGAAATAATGAAAAACTGTTTTTT
clone size: once; V gene: TRBV20-1; J gene: TRBJ1-2; D gene: .; CDR3 protein: CSASEPRGRDYGYTF; CDR3 DNA: TGCAGTGCTAGTGAACCGCGGGGGCGAGACTATGGCTACACCTTC
clone size: .; V gene: TRBV5-1; J gene: TRBJ1-1; D gene: .; CDR3 protein: CASKTGHNTEAFF; CDR3 DNA: TGCGCCAGCAAGACAGGACATAACACTGAAGCTTTCTTT
clone size: .; V gene: TRBV19; J gene: TRBJ2-1; D gene: TRBD1; CDR3 protein: CASSAYWGQVNEQFF; CDR3 DNA: TGTGCCAGTAGTGCTTACTGGGGACAGGTGAATGAGCAGTTCTTC
clone size: few; V gene: TRBV28; J gene: TRBJ2-7; D gene: TRBD1; CDR3 protein: CASSAGGQGTYEQYF; CDR3 DNA: TGTGCCAGCAGCGCGGGGGGACAGGGGACCTACGAGCAGTACTTC
clone size: .; V gene: TRBV28; J gene: TRBJ2-5; D gene: TRBD2; CDR3 protein: CASRLAGGQETQYF; CDR3 DNA: TGTGCCAGCAGGCTAGCGGGGGGACAAGAGACCCAGTACTTC
clone size: once; V gene: TRBV12-5; J gene: TRBJ1-5; D gene: .; CDR3 protein: CASGLVRGTPTSYSNQPQHF; CDR3 DNA: TGTGCTAGTGGTTTGGTACGAGGGACACCGACTTCATATAGCAATCAGCCCCAGCATTTT
clone size: few; V gene: TRBV27; J gene: TRBJ1-5; D gene: TRBD1; CDR3 protein: CASRGLKGGQGGHQPQHF; CDR3 DNA: TGTGCCAGCAGGGGACTTAAAGGAGGACAGGGAGGTCATCAGCCCCAGCATTTT
clone size: .; V gene: TRBV13; J gene: TRBJ2-7; D gene: TRBD1; CDR3 protein: CASSPGQGHEQYF; CDR3 DNA: TGTGCCAGCAGCCCGGGACAGGGACACGAGCAGTACTTC
clone size: .; V gene: TRBV2; J gene: TRBJ2-5; D gene: .; CDR3 protein: CASGADTKETQYF; CDR3 DNA: TGTGCCAGCGGGGCGGACACAAAAGAGACCCAGTACTTC
clone size: .; V gene: TRBV28; J gene: TRBJ1-4; D gene: .; CDR3 protein: CASRRGVEKLFF; CDR3 DNA: TGTGCCAGCAGGCGGGGGGTTGAAAAACTGTTTTTT
clone size: .; V gene: TRBV19; J gene: TRBJ2-4; D gene: TRBD1; CDR3 protein: CANSIRGQGYVKNIQYF; CDR3 DNA: TGTGCCAATAGTATACGGGGACAGGGGTATGTCAAAAACATTCAGTACTTC
clone size: .; V gene: TRBV5-1; J gene: TRBJ2-7; D gene: .; CDR3 protein: CASSLVPGFGEQYF; CDR3 DNA: TGCGCCAGCAGCTTGGTGCCAGGGTTTGGAGAGCAGTACTTC
clone size: .; V gene: TRBV5-4; J gene: TRBJ2-4; D gene: .; CDR3 protein: CASSSGQGGFRNIQYF; CDR3 DNA: TGTGCCAGCAGTTCCGGACAGGGAGGGTTTAGAAACATTCAGTACTTC